The 10 T cell receptor beta chains listed next were all sequenced from one sample in a study of monozygotic twins with inflammatory bowel disease. TCRdb reprocessed the 5' RACE reads, with one entry per CDR3 protein and no DNA. Its clone listing holds fewer than 450,000 distinct CDR3 sequences. The specimen sequenced was blood. These receptors all stem from a human donor with ulcerative colitis or Crohn's disease, or a healthy co-twin of an affected twin (not recorded which).

The rearrangement joins TRBV4-1 to TRBJ1-1; TCRdb lists TRBD1, though no DNA is available to test this call. Germline CDR1 MGHRA, CDR2 YSYEKL. CDR3 length: 14 amino acids. The CDR3 sequence is CASSQARGITEAFF.

The chain employs TRBV5-1 and TRBJ2-7. The CDR3 spans 13 residues. CDR1 and CDR2 (germline): SGHRS, YFSETQ. The CDR3 loop reads CASSLDFSYEQYF.

The chain combines TRBV5-6 with TRBJ2-2; the D gene TCRdb calls, TRBD1, cannot be checked with no DNA. The CDR3 spans 14 residues. Germline assignment: CDR1 SGHDT and CDR2 YYEEEE. This chain's CDR3 is CASSLIQGARELFF. Full variable domain (rest looked up from reference TRBV5-6 and TRBJ2-2): DAGVTQSPTHLIKTRGQQVTLRCSPKSGHDTVSWYQQALGQGPQFIFQYYEEEERQRGNFPDRFSGHQFPNYSSELNVNALLLGDSALYLCASSLIQGARELFFGEGSRLTVL.

The chain carries TRBV7-9 and TRBJ2-1; TCRdb lists TRBD1, though no DNA is available to test this call. The CDR3 covers 15 residues. In germline, CDR1 is SEHNR, CDR2 FQNEAQ (reference sequence). CDR3 in amino acids: CASSLEGGRAAEQFF.

The chain employs TRBV12-3 or TRBV12-4 and TRBJ1-2; the D call of TRBD1 rests on TCRdb alone, since no DNA is present to check it. The CDR3 has 15 amino acids. The chain's CDR3 is CASSPRTSWIYGYTF.

The chain uses TRBV7-9 and TRBJ1-2; as DNA is missing, the TRBD1 call by TCRdb cannot be tested. There are 15 residues in the CDR3. Germline-derived CDR1 and CDR2 are SEHNR and FQNEAQ (reference sequence). The CDR3 loop reads CASSFRPGTDGGYTF.

V and J are TRBV24-1 and TRBJ2-4; there is no DNA to check the TCRdb D call of TRBD1. The CDR3 runs to 12 residues. CDR1 is KGHDR and CDR2 is SFDVKD in the germline V gene. This CDR3 reads CATMDTLNIQYF.

The chain recombines TRBV4-3 with TRBJ2-7; the D call of TRBD1 rests on TCRdb alone, since no DNA is present to check it. This CDR3 is 17 amino acids long. From germline, CDR1 is LGHNA and CDR2 YSLEER. CDR3 amino acids: CASSPTSGQGAALEQYF.

The CDR3 reads CASSLGLAGETYEQYF. The rearrangement uses TRBV7-9 and TRBJ2-7; with no DNA, the TCRdb D assignment of TRBD1 cannot be verified. CDR3 length: 16 residues. In germline, CDR1 is SEHNR, CDR2 FQNEAQ (reference sequence).

The chain couples TRBV7-9 to TRBJ2-7; the TCRdb D gene call, TRBD1, has no DNA to confirm it. The CDR3 spans 17 residues. Germline assignment: CDR1 SEHNR and CDR2 FQNEAQ (reference sequence). The CDR3 loop is CASSLALLDRDSYEQYF.